These 31 T cell receptor beta chains were sequenced from one sample in a study of T-cell memory formation after mild COVID-19 (dated by TCRdb to the early 2020s). The library was made by 5' RACE. Sequencing was carried out with an Illumina NovaSeq 6000. TCRdb ran its own pipeline on the public reads, namely fastp trimming at Q25 and MiXCR clone calling, and kept in-frame beta chains. All rows with the same CDR3 protein become a single entry with the most common DNA and genes. This sample lists 180,000 or so distinct CDR3 sequences; about 9.9% were detected once. The ten largest clones capture about 3.5% of the sample. Sequencing input: PBMCs or a T cell subset sorted from them (not recorded which). The origin of the receptors is a man aged 18 to 29 who had mild COVID-19 (a few samples of this study predate the infection). The sample titles of this study are shuffled in the database, so cell type and time point are left out; the donor was told from shared clones.

In this sample, this clonotype turned up many times. This sequence joins TRBV12-3 or TRBV12-4 and TRBJ2-3; maybe TRBD2 (6 bases). V gave up 6 bases and J gave up 4 bases, with 17 bases separating them. This CDR3 has 15 residues. Here the CDR3 reads CASRMQGAGADTQYF. The DNA of the CDR3 is TGTGCCAGCAGAATGCAGGGAGCGGGTGCAGATACGCAGTATTTT.

J is TRBJ2-3 and V is TRBV6-5, with TRBD2 as a possible D gene (6 bases). The germline V gene encodes CDR1 MNHEY and CDR2 SVGAGI. V was cut by 8 bases and J by 1 base, with 10 bases left in between. This CDR3 contains 13 residues. CDR3 DNA sequence: TGTGCCAGCCGGACGGGGGGCACAGATACGCAGTATTTT. Translated, it gives CASRTGGTDTQYF.

This clonotype was seen a handful of times. V is TRBV6-1 and J is TRBJ2-2; 7 bases agree with TRBD2. The CDR3 is made up of 14 amino acids. Germline trimming cut 6 bases from V and 6 bases from J; bases unmatched to any gene: 7. Germline CDR1 is MNHNS and CDR2 is SASEGT. CDR3 loop: CASRGRGVAGELFF. The CDR3 DNA sequence: TGTGCCAGCAGAGGCCGGGGGGTCGCCGGGGAGCTGTTTTTT.

This clonotype was seen only a few times. The chain joins TRBV5-1 to TRBJ1-2; a possible D gene is TRBD1 (6 bases). V was trimmed by 3 bases and J by 8 bases, leaving 11 bases between them. The length of the CDR3 is 12 residues. Germline CDR1 SGHRS, CDR2 YFSETQ. The CDR3 bases are TGCGCCAGCAGCTACGACAGGCGGGGCTACACCTTC. This sequence encodes CASSYDRRGYTF.

V is TRBV20-1 and J is TRBJ2-7; perhaps TRBD1 as D (5 bases). The germline V gene encodes CDR1 DFQATT and CDR2 SNEGSKA (reference sequence). Trimming took off 5 bases at V and 3 bases at J, with 17 bases between the two ends. The CDR3 has 14 residues. CDR3 bases: TGCAGTGCTCGCAATATGGGGCTAGACTACGAGCAGTACTTC. It translates to CSARNMGLDYEQYF.

Ten or more counts support this clonotype. This chain joins TRBV5-1 and TRBJ2-1; a weak D match, TRBD1 (6 bases). This CDR3 spans 11 amino acids. V lost 5 bases, J lost 6 bases, and 6 bases lay in between. Germline V gene lookup returns CDR1 SGHRS and CDR2 YFSETQ. The CDR3 sequence: CASRQGNEQFF. The CDR3 DNA sequence: TGCGCCAGCAGACAGGGCAATGAGCAGTTCTTC.

This rearrangement joins TRBV20-1 to TRBJ2-1; 8 positions match TRBD2. The CDR3 loop spans 14 amino acids. The V gene's germline CDR1 is DFQATT and CDR2 SNEGSKA (reference sequence). V was pared by 4 bases and J by 9 bases, with 11 bases of the junction left unmatched. The CDR3 coding sequence is TGCAGTGCTACCACGGGAGGGGGGGCCAGTGAGCAGTTCTTC. This translates into CSATTGGGASEQFF.

This clonotype was picked up many times. The chain uses TRBV6-2 or TRBV6-3 and TRBJ2-2; D possibly corresponds to TRBD2 (5 bases). This CDR3 has 13 residues. V lost 5 bases to trimming and J lost 5 bases, with 9 bases between them. Germline V gene sequence: CDR1 MNHEY, CDR2 SVGEGT. The CDR3 reads CASSNPGTGELFF. CDR3 DNA: TGTGCCAGCAGTAATCCGGGAACCGGGGAGCTGTTTTTT.

This clonotype occurred many times. This chain links TRBV5-1 with TRBJ2-1; D is unclear. The CDR3 is made up of 13 amino acids. Trimming left V 0 bases short and J 4 bases short, with 5 bases between. Germline CDR1 is SGHRS and CDR2 is YFSETQ. CDR3 residues: CASSLVRYNEQFF. CDR3 in DNA: TGCGCCAGCAGCTTGGTCCGATACAATGAGCAGTTCTTC. Supplemented by reference TRBV5-1 and TRBJ2-1, the full variable domain reads KAGVTQTPRYLIKTRGQQVTLSCSPISGHRSVSWYQQTPGQGLQFLFEYFSETQRNKGNFPGRFSGRQFSNSRSEMNVSTLELGDSALYLCASSLVRYNEQFFGPGTRLTVL.

CDR3 coding DNA: TGTGCCAGCAGTTTCGGTAGCTTAGCCAAAAACATTCAGTACTTC. Protein sequence: CASSFGSLAKNIQYF. The chain joins TRBV12-3 or TRBV12-4 to TRBJ2-4; D not resolved. CDR3 length: 15 residues. The germline V and J ends were trimmed by 3 bases and 0 bases, with 9 bases remaining between them.

The table lists this clonotype with many counts. The chain uses TRBV12-3 or TRBV12-4 and TRBJ2-7; 9 bases are shared with TRBD2. The CDR3 extends over 12 amino acids. V was pared by 2 bases and J by 7 bases, with 0 bases of the junction left unmatched. For the CDR3, the DNA is TGTGCCAGCAGTTTACTAGCGGGGGAGCAGTACGTC. It is translated as CASSLLAGEQYV.

V and J are TRBV15 and TRBJ2-1; a possible D gene is TRBD1 (7 bases). The CDR3 consists of 15 residues. V dropped 0 bases and J dropped 4 bases, with 10 bases sitting between them. Germline CDR1 reads LNHNV; CDR2 reads YYDKDF (reference sequence). The CDR3 DNA is TGTGCCACCAGCAGAGACCCAGGGGGGTACAATGAGCAGTTCTTC. It translates to CATSRDPGGYNEQFF.

J is TRBJ2-3 and V is TRBV5-1; D not certain. Per the germline V gene, CDR1 is SGHRS and CDR2 is YFSETQ. V lost 0 bases, J lost 3 bases, and 5 bases lay in between. The CDR3 length is 13 residues. For the CDR3, the DNA is TGCGCCAGCAGCTTGGCCGTGACAGATACGCAGTATTTT. It yields the protein CASSLAVTDTQYF.

In its sample, this clonotype was seen a few times. The chain carries TRBV7-2 and TRBJ2-4; D is undetermined. V shed 4 bases and J shed 4 bases, with 11 bases lying between them. Germline V CDR1 and CDR2: SGHTA, FQGNSA. CDR3 length: 14 amino acids. CDR3 loop: CASSSYPSKNIQYF. The CDR3 DNA reads TGTGCCAGCAGCTCGTACCCTTCTAAAAACATTCAGTACTTC.

The chain is built from TRBV7-2 and TRBJ2-5; D is possibly TRBD2 (5 bases). Germline loops: CDR1 SGHTA, CDR2 FQGNSA. With 1 base removed from V and 7 bases from J, the gap between germline ends came to 13 bases. CDR3 length: 14 residues. The CDR3 here is CASSLGLARGTQYF. Here the CDR3 DNA reads TGTGCCAGCAGCTTAGGGTTGGCTCGGGGGACCCAGTACTTC.

This clonotype was recorded only once. The CDR3 region is CASRDNRDSPLHF. The DNA of the CDR3 is TGTGCCAGCAGAGATAACAGGGATTCACCCCTCCACTTT. V and J are TRBV2 and TRBJ1-6; D perhaps matches TRBD1 (6 bases). The CDR3 covers 13 residues. Trimming left V 6 bases short and J 8 bases short, with 11 bases between. CDR1 is SNHLY, CDR2 FYNNEI, per germline. The full variable domain, its missing parts supplied by reference TRBV2 and TRBJ1-6, is EPEVTQTPSHQVTQMGQEVILRCVPISNHLYFYWYRQILGQKVEFLVSFYNNEISEKSEIFDDQFSVERPDGSNFTLKIRSTKLEDSAMYFCASRDNRDSPLHFGNGTRLTVT.

This clonotype has more than one count but fewer than ten. This chain links TRBV5-4 with TRBJ2-1, with no clear D. The V end was cut by 4 bases, the J end by 8 bases, with 13 bases between. The CDR3 has 13 amino acids. The germline CDR1 and CDR2 sequences are SGHNT and YYREEE (reference sequence). CDR3: CASSPSTLDEQFF. As DNA, the CDR3 is TGTGCCAGCAGCCCGAGTACTCTGGATGAGCAGTTCTTC.

This clonotype has just a few counts. V usage is TRBV29-1 and J usage is TRBJ2-1; 13 bases map to TRBD2. The CDR3 contains 15 residues. Trimming took 6 bases from V and 5 from J; bases not matched to a gene: 7. The V gene's germline CDR1 is SQVTM and CDR2 ANQGSEA. CDR3 in amino acids: CSVPGTSGVHNEQFF. The CDR3 coding sequence is TGCAGCGTCCCCGGGACTAGCGGGGTGCACAATGAGCAGTTCTTC.

The chain uses TRBV5-5 and TRBJ1-4; maybe TRBD1 (6 bases). This CDR3 contains 17 residues. The germline V gene encodes CDR1 SGHKS and CDR2 YYEKEE (reference sequence). V was pared by 1 base and J by 1 base, with 14 bases between. CDR3 nucleotide sequence: TGTGCCAGCAGCTTGTTCCCCCGCAGGGGAACTAATGAAAAACTGTTTTTT. It specifies CASSLFPRRGTNEKLFF.

This clonotype has a handful of counts. The rearrangement links TRBV9 to TRBJ1-4; D is uncertain. The germline gives CDR1 SGDLS, CDR2 YYNGEE. The CDR3 contains 15 residues. Trimming took 4 bases from V and 4 from J, leaving 14 bases between them. The CDR3 DNA reads TGTGCCAGCAGCTCCTCCCTGGGAAGTAATGAAAAACTGTTTTTT. This sequence encodes CASSSSLGSNEKLFF.

This clonotype has just a few counts. The DNA of the CDR3 is TGTGCCAGCAGCCGACAGGGAATCTCTGGAAACACCATATATTTT. Translating it yields CASSRQGISGNTIYF. The chain employs TRBV12-3 or TRBV12-4 and TRBJ1-3; 7 bases align to TRBD1. CDR3 length: 15 residues. V lost 6 bases, J lost 0 bases, and 5 bases stayed unmatched.

CDR3 coding DNA: TGTGCCAGCAGCCCGGGGTCGGGGGCGGGCTATGGCTACACCTTC. Its protein product is CASSPGSGAGYGYTF. This sequence joins TRBV3-1 and TRBJ1-2, with a possible D match to TRBD1 (6 bases). CDR1 is LGHDT, CDR2 YNNKEL, per germline (reference sequence). Trimming removed 4 bases from V and 4 bases from J, with 16 bases in between. There are 15 residues in the CDR3.

The CDR3 spells CASYYSENSPLHF. Here the CDR3 DNA reads TGTGCCAGTTACTACTCGGAGAATTCACCCCTCCACTTT. This chain joins TRBV2 and TRBJ1-6; D gene ambiguous. The CDR3 has 13 residues. The germline V gene has CDR1 SNHLY and CDR2 FYNNEI. The ends were cut back, 9 bases at V and 7 bases at J, with 13 bases in the middle.

This clonotype was counted a few times. V usage is TRBV4-3 and J usage is TRBJ2-3, with 11 bases lining up with TRBD2. Germline V gene data show CDR1 as LGHNA and CDR2 as YSLEER. J gave up 8 bases and V 0 bases, and 7 bases lay outside the gene matches. The CDR3 has 16 residues. CDR3: CASSQDRASGGPTQYF. The CDR3 DNA follows: TGCGCCAGCAGCCAAGATAGGGCTAGCGGGGGGCCTACGCAGTATTTT.

The table lists this clonotype with a few counts. The chain recombines TRBV12-3 or TRBV12-4 with TRBJ2-7; 7 nucleotides align to TRBD2. This CDR3 has 14 amino acids. V trimming: 6 bases; J trimming: 5 bases; junction bases outside the gene matches: 10. The CDR3 bases are TGTGCCAGCAGGCGCAGGGAAAGCGGGGACGAGCAGTACTTC. Amino acids: CASRRRESGDEQYF.

A note on this clonotype: Relative to the germline gene, one junction end is altered; a read error may explain this. The chain combines TRBV7-2 with TRBJ1-1, with TRBD1 identical over 9 bases. The CDR3 runs 14 residues. Germline V gene lookup returns CDR1 SGHTA and CDR2 FQGNSA. DNA for the CDR3: TGTGCCAGCAGCGAGGGGACAGGGCCCGAGAGGGGTCTCTTT. It is translated as CASSEGTGPERGLF. Supplemented by reference TRBV7-2 and TRBJ1-1, the full variable domain reads GAGVSQSPSNKVTEKGKDVELRCDPISGHTALYWYRQSLGQGLEFLIYFQGNSAPDKSGLPSDRFSAERTGGSVSTLTIQRTQQEDSAVYLCASSEGTGPERGLFGQGTRLTVV.

The chain links TRBV4-2 to TRBJ2-3; 8 nucleotides line up with TRBD1. The length of the CDR3 is 15 residues. The junction had 13 bases not matched to a gene; V was cut back by 4 bases and J by 10 bases. Germline values: CDR1 LGHNA, CDR2 YNFKEQ. CDR3 protein: CASSPRDRPRGSQYF. In DNA, the CDR3 is TGTGCCAGCAGCCCTAGGGACAGGCCCCGGGGGTCGCAGTATTTT.

The rearrangement links TRBV5-1 to TRBJ1-2; TRBD1 is a possible D gene (5 bases). Germline V gene lookup returns CDR1 SGHRS and CDR2 YFSETQ. V lost 0 bases to trimming and J lost 4 bases, with 16 bases between them. This CDR3 region has 16 residues. For the CDR3, the DNA is TGCGCCAGCAGCTTGGTGGCCCTGGGGGTGATCTATGGCTACACCTTC. Protein: CASSLVALGVIYGYTF.

This clonotype has just a few counts. The V and J genes are TRBV4-1 and TRBJ1-2, with no clear D. The CDR3 length is 17 residues. The V and J ends lost 3 bases and 3 bases respectively, with 20 bases between them. The germline gives CDR1 MGHRA, CDR2 YSYEKL. Here the CDR3 DNA reads TGCGCCAGCAGCCATCCCCAGGCGGGATTTGCGCACTATGGCTACACCTTC. Its translation is CASSHPQAGFAHYGYTF.

V and J are TRBV2 and TRBJ2-7, with 9 bases lining up with TRBD1. The CDR3 has 13 amino acids. The V gene's germline CDR1 is SNHLY and CDR2 FYNNEI. V lost 7 bases to trimming and J lost 0 bases; unmatched junction nucleotides: 1. CDR3 sequence reads: CASKDRGSYEQYF. The CDR3, as DNA: TGTGCCAGCAAGGACAGGGGCTCCTACGAGCAGTACTTC.

The sample holds a few counts of this clonotype. The rearrangement links TRBV27 to TRBJ2-5; perhaps TRBD1 as D (6 bases). The CDR3 runs to 13 residues. The V gene's germline CDR1 is MNHEY and CDR2 SMNVEV (reference sequence). V was pared by 5 bases and J by 7 bases, with 14 bases between. The CDR3 loop reads CASSPDRLGTQYF. CDR3 DNA: TGTGCCAGCAGTCCCGACAGGTTGGGGACCCAGTACTTC.